This TCR beta chain was documented in a study of monozygotic twins with inflammatory bowel disease. TCRdb reanalyzed the 5' RACE reads, giving one entry per CDR3 protein sequence and no DNA. The sample totals approximately 400,000 distinct CDR3 sequences. The sample comprised blood. The receptor comes from a human donor with ulcerative colitis or Crohn's disease, or a healthy co-twin of an affected twin (not recorded which).

CDR3 residues: CASSERLAGDLAKNIQYF. The gene calls are TRBV2 and TRBJ2-4; lacking DNA, the TRBD2 call made by TCRdb goes unchecked. This CDR3 is built from 18 residues. Germline loops: CDR1 SNHLY, CDR2 FYNNEI.